These 13 T cell receptor beta chains were sequenced from one sample in a study of monozygotic twins with inflammatory bowel disease (dated by TCRdb to about 2019). Library preparation was by 5' RACE. Sequencing used an Illumina HiSeq 2500. After reprocessing by TCRdb, each CDR3 protein sequence is one entry, and no DNA is given. The table for this sample shows around 200,000 distinct CDR3 sequences. The ten largest clones capture 1.5% to 2% of the sample. The sequencing input was blood. The receptors stem from a human donor with ulcerative colitis or Crohn's disease, or a healthy co-twin of an affected twin (not recorded which).

The chain carries TRBV7-2 and TRBJ2-2; lacking DNA, the TRBD2 call made by TCRdb goes unchecked. Germline assignment: CDR1 SGHTA and CDR2 FQGNSA. The CDR3 runs 15 residues. The chain's CDR3 is CASTLPERRFGELFF.

This chain uses TRBV29-1 with TRBJ1-5; lacking DNA, the TRBD1 call made by TCRdb goes unchecked. The CDR3 is made up of 13 amino acids. The germline gives CDR1 SQVTM, CDR2 ANQGSEA. The CDR3 sequence is CSAAARVDQPQHF.

The J gene is TRBJ1-4, the V gene TRBV25-1; TCRdb indicates TRBD1, and absent DNA this call remains unverified. CDR3 length: 14 amino acids. The germline CDR1 and CDR2 sequences are MGHDK and SYGVNS. The CDR3 protein is CASSEAGVLEKLFF.

The chain links TRBV5-1 to TRBJ1-4; the D call from TCRdb, TRBD1, cannot be confirmed without DNA. CDR1 and CDR2 (germline): SGHRS, YFSETQ. The CDR3 runs to 15 residues. The CDR3 region is CASSFGDGINEKLFF.

The chain couples TRBV15 to TRBJ1-6. This CDR3 is built from 15 residues. Germline loops: CDR1 LNHNV, CDR2 YYDKDF (reference sequence). The CDR3 protein is CATSRDPESLSPLHF. The whole variable domain, filled in from reference TRBV15 and TRBJ1-6, reads DAMVIQNPRYQVTQFGKPVTLSCSQTLNHNVMYWYQQKSSQAPKLLFHYYDKDFNNEADTPDNFQSRRPNTSFCFLDIRSPGLGDTAMYLCATSRDPESLSPLHFGNGTRLTVT.

The chain is built from TRBV4-1 and TRBJ1-2; TCRdb reports TRBD1, a call that lacks DNA to check it against. Germline V gene lookup returns CDR1 MGHRA and CDR2 YSYEKL. This CDR3 comprises 14 residues. This CDR3 is CASRDTGGADGYTF.

V gene TRBV10-3 combines with J gene TRBJ2-3; without DNA, the TCRdb call of TRBD1 cannot be checked. Per the germline V gene, CDR1 is ENHRY and CDR2 is SYGVKD. The CDR3 loop spans 16 amino acids. CDR3 residues: CAISPRGAPGTDTQYF.

The chain joins TRBV10-3 to TRBJ2-2; TCRdb proposes TRBD1, but this gene call is untestable without DNA. Germline V CDR1 and CDR2: ENHRY, SYGVKD. This CDR3 comprises 15 residues. The CDR3 sequence is CAILSGTGYTGELFF.

V is TRBV2 and J is TRBJ1-2. The CDR3 is 13 amino acids. Germline V gives CDR1 SNHLY, CDR2 FYNNEI. CDR3 in amino acids: CASREQVTYGYTF.

This sequence joins TRBV5-5 and TRBJ1-5. Germline lookup yields CDR1 SGHKS and CDR2 YYEKEE (reference sequence). The CDR3 consists of 13 residues. Here the CDR3 reads CASSPLPDQPQHF.

The chain links TRBV7-6 to TRBJ2-2; there is no DNA to check the TCRdb D call of TRBD1. CDR1 and CDR2 (germline): SGHVS, FNYEAQ. CDR3 length: 18 residues. The CDR3 loop reads CASSPNRFRDRASEELFF.

The J gene is TRBJ2-7, the V gene TRBV20-1. Germline CDR1 reads DFQATT; CDR2 reads SNEGSKA (reference sequence). The CDR3 is made up of 12 amino acids. The CDR3 spells CSARGRVYEQYF.

The chain recombines TRBV24-1 with TRBJ2-2; absent DNA, TCRdb's TRBD1 call cannot be checked. There are 12 residues in the CDR3. Germline assignment: CDR1 KGHDR and CDR2 SFDVKD. CDR3 sequence reads: CATEGQAGELFF.